This TCR beta chain was recorded in a study of blood T cell repertoires in COVID-19. Study overall: Whether acute or convalescent, the COVID-19 samples came from the United States, Italy and Spain. Sources were T cells, B-cell-depleted T cells, or PBMCs; the material itself was cDNA or gDNA.

Here immunoSEQ multiplex PCR was the method, and the copy in TCRdb shows in-frame clones only, minus some. The data show roughly 110,000 clones, 75% to 95% seen once. This clone has just one count. V dropped 5 bases and J dropped 3 bases, with 13 bases sitting between them. The CDR3 spans 14 residues. CDR1 and CDR2 from the germline V gene are MNHEY and SMNVEV (reference sequence). This TCR came from a woman under 40 with acute or convalescent COVID-19. The sequenced sample consisted of peripheral blood. The V gene is TRBV27, the J gene TRBJ1-1; no definite D call. CDR3 loop: CASSPRVYDTEAFF. CDR3 bases: TGTGCCAGCAGTCCCCGGGTATATGACACTGAAGCTTTCTTT.